The subject of this entry is one TCR beta chain. The antigen is not known. The sample is drawn from a study of T cells in Graves' hyperthyroidism and ophthalmopathy. Study results and limitations: In blood, most of the thyroid clonotypes expanded above 0.001 were also present. A model of 13 V-J pairs discriminated ophthalmopathy from stable hyperthyroidism.

TCR beta CDR3 sequences were amplified from RNA transcripts. First-round RT-PCR of the TCR CDR3 relied on the HTBI primer set. TCRdb re-called the multiplex PCR reads through MiXCR, storing one row per CDR3 protein. The sample holds 300,000 to 400,000 distinct CDR3 sequences; about 18% are singletons and the top ten take 35% to 50%. A patient was excluded if there was uncontrolled infection, other autoimmune disease, pregnancy or lactation. The CDR3 length is 14 residues. Germline V CDR1 and CDR2: SEHNR, FQNEAQ (reference sequence). Trimming cost V 8 bases and J 0 bases, with 12 bases left between them.

Sequencing was carried out using blood. The chain couples TRBV7-9 to TRBJ2-3; tentatively, D is TRBD2 (6 bases). The sequence came from a man aged 18 to 30 with Graves' ophthalmopathy. This CDR3 reads CASPGLSSTDTQYF. In DNA form, the CDR3 reads TGTGCCAGCCCGGGACTTTCTAGCACAGATACGCAGTATTTT.